This TCR beta chain derives from a study of PD-L1 blockade in urothelial cancer. Looking at the study overall: Analyses used blood from 3 weeks (second dose) and 6 weeks after treatment start. Study conclusions and caveats: Lower than median blood TCR clonality before treatment predicted better survival.

The CDR3 sequence is 17 residues long. V shed 4 bases and J shed 10 bases, with 26 bases lying between them. Regarding this clone: What it binds is not known.

This table comes from immunoSEQ multiplex PCR, and its TCRdb copy is limited to in-frame clones, with some not included. Of fewer than 85,000 clones in the sample, 88% are singletons; the top ten hold roughly 10%. This sample's time point: peripheral blood 6 weeks after treatment start. The sequence came from a man aged 55 to 70 with urothelial cancer. This chain uses TRBV23-1 with TRBJ2-1, with D maybe TRBD1 (6 bases). TRBV23-1 is noted as an ORF with a role that remains uncertain. Sequenced here: PBMCs, sampled around atezolizumab (anti-PD-L1) treatment. The CDR3 protein is CASSRELVVQGFKEQFF. In DNA form, the CDR3 reads TGCGCCAGCAGTCGCGAGCTTGTTGTGCAGGGGTTTAAAGAGCAGTTCTTC.